This T cell receptor beta chain was recovered during a study of T cells in Graves' hyperthyroidism and ophthalmopathy. Stable Graves' hyperthyroidism denoted no ophthalmopathy progression over 18 months. This CDR3 contains 14 residues. Germline V CDR1 and CDR2: SNHLY, FYNNEI. The junction had 7 bases not matched to a gene; V was cut back by 6 bases and J by 5 bases. Amplification targeted TCR beta CDR3 regions from RNA transcripts. The primer set for the first-round RT-PCR of the TCR CDR3 was HTBI. TCRdb re-called the multiplex PCR reads with MiXCR, one entry per CDR3 protein. The data hold approximately 100,000 distinct CDR3 sequences, with around 40% observed a single time.

The sequence was collected from a woman in her twenties or thirties with Graves' hyperthyroidism. Material: peripheral blood or thyroid tissue (not recorded which). The chain links TRBV2 to TRBJ2-5; 9 nucleotides agree with TRBD1. As DNA, the CDR3 is TGTGCCAGCAGAGGACAGGGGAATATGGAGACCCAGTACTTC. The encoded protein is CASRGQGNMETQYF.